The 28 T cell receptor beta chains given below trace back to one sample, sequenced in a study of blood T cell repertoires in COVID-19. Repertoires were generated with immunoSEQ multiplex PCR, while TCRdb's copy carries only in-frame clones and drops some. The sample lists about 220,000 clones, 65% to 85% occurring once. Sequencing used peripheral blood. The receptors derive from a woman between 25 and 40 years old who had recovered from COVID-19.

The CDR3 sequence is CASSTGQGPHEQYF. The DNA for the CDR3 is TGTGCCAGCAGCACCGGACAGGGACCCCACGAGCAGTACTTC. The J gene is TRBJ2-7, the V gene TRBV7-6; TRBD1 agrees at 8 bases. Germline V gives CDR1 SGHVS, CDR2 FNYEAQ. J was trimmed by 5 bases and V by 5 bases; bases with no gene match: 8. The CDR3 is 14 amino acids.

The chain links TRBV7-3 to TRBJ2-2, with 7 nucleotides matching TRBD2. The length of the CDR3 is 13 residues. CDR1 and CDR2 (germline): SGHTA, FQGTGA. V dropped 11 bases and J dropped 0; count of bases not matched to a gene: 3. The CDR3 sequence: CAGGDPNTGELFF. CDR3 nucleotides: TGTGCCGGGGGGGATCCGAACACCGGGGAGCTGTTTTTT.

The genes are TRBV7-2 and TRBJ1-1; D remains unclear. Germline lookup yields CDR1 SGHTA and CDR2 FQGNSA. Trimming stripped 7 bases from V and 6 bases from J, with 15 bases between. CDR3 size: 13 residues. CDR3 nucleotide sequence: TGTGCCAGCAAACCCGCCCTTAGAGCTGAAGCTTTCTTT. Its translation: CASKPALRAEAFF.

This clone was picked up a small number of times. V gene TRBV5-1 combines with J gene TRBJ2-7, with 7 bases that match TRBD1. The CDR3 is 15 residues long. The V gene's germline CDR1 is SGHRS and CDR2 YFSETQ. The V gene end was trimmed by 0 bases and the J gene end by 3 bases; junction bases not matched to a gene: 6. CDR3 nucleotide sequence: TGCGCCAGCAGCTTGGACGGGACAGATATCTACGAGCAGTACTTC. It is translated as CASSLDGTDIYEQYF.

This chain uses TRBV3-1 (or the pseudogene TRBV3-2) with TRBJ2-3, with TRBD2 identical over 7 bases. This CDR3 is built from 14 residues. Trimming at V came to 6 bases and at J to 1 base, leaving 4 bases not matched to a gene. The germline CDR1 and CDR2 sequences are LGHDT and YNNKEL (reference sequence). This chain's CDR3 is CASRPAGGTDTQYF. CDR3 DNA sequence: TGTGCCAGCAGGCCGGCGGGGGGCACAGATACGCAGTATTTT.

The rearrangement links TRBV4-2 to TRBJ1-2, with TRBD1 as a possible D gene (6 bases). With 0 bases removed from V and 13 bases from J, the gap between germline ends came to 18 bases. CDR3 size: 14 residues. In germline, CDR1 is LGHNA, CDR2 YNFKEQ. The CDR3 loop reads CASSQDASGGAGTF. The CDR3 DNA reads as TGTGCCAGCAGCCAAGATGCCTCGGGGGGGGCGGGCACCTTC.

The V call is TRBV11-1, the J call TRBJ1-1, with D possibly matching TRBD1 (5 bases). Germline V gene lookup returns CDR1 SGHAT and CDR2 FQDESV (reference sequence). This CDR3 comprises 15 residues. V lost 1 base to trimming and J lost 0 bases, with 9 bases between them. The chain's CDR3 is CASSLERGVNTEAFF. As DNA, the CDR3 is TGTGCCAGCAGCTTAGAGCGGGGGGTGAACACTGAAGCTTTCTTT.

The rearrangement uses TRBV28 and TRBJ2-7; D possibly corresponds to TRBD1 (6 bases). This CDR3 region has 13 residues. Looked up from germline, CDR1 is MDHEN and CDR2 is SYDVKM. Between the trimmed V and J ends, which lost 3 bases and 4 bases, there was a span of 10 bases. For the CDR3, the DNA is TGTGCCAGCAGTTTGATCAGGGGTTACGAGCAGTACTTC. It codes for CASSLIRGYEQYF.

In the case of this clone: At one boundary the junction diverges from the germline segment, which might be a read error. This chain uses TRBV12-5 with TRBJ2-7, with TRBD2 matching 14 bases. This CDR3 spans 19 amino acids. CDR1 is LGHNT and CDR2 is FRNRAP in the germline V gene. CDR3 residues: CASGLVLGLAGDHSYEHYF. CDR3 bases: TGTGCTAGTGGTTTGGTACTGGGACTAGCGGGAGACCACTCCTACGAGCATTACTTC.

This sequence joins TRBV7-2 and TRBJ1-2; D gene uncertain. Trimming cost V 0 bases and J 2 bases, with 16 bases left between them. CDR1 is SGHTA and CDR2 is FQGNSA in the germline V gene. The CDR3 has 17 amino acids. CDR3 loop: CASSLAATQLRNYGYTF. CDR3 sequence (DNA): TGTGCCAGCAGCTTAGCTGCGACCCAACTACGGAACTATGGCTACACCTTC.

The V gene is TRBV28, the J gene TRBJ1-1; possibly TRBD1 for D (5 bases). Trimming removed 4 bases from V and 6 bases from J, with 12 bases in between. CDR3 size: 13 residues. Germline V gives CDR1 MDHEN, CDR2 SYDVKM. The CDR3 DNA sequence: TGTGCCAGCAGTTACGGGACTGCCTCTGAAGCTTTCTTT. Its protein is CASSYGTASEAFF.

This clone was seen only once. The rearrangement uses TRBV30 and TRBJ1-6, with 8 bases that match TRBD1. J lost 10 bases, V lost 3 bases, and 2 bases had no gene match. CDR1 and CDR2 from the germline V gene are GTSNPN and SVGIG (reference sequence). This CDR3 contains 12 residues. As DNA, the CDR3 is TGTGCCTGGAGCCCAGGGGGCTCACCCCTCCACTTT. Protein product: CAWSPGGSPLHF. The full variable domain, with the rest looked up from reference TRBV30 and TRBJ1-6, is SQTIHQWPATLVQPVGSPLSLECTVEGTSNPNLYWYRQAAGRGLQLLFYSVGIGQISSEVPQNLSASRPQDRQFILSSKKLLLSDSGFYLCAWSPGGSPLHFGNGTRLTVT.

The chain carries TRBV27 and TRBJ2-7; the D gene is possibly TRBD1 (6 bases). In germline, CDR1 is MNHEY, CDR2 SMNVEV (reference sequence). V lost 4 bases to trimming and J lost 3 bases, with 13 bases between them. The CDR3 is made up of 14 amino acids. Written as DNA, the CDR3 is TGTGCCAGCAGTTGGACCGGGACACACTACGAGCAGTACTTC. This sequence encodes CASSWTGTHYEQYF.

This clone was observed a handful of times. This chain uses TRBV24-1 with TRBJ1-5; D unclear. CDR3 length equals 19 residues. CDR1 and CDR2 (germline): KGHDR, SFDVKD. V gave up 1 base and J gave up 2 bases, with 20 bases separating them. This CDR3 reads CATSDLVRRNRRGNQPQHF. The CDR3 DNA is TGTGCCACCAGTGATTTAGTAAGACGGAATCGGAGGGGCAATCAGCCCCAGCATTTT.

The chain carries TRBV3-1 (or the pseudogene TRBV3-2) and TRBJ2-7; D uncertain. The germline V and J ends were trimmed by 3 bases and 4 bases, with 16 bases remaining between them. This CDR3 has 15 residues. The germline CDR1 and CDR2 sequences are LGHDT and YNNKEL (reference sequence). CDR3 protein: CASSQTITSLYEQYF. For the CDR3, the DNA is TGTGCCAGCAGCCAGACCATCACCTCACTATACGAGCAGTACTTC.

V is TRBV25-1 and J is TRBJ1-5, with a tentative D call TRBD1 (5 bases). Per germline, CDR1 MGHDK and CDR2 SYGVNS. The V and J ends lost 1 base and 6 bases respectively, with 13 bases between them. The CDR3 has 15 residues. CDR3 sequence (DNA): TGTGCCAGCAGTGAATCGTCCGACAGTAGTCAGCCCCAGCATTTT. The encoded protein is CASSESSDSSQPQHF.

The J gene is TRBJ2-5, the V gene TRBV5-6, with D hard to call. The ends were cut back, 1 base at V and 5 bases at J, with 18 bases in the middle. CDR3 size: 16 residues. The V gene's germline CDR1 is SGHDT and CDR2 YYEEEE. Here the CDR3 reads CASSLTPVTGFETQYF. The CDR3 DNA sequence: TGTGCCAGCAGCTTGACCCCCGTAACCGGTTTCGAGACCCAGTACTTC.

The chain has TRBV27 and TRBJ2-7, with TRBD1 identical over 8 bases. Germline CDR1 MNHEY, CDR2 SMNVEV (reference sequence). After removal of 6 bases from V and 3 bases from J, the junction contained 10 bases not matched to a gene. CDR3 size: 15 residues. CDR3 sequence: CASRARGTGLYEQYF. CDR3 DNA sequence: TGTGCCAGCAGGGCCCGCGGGACAGGCCTCTACGAGCAGTACTTC.

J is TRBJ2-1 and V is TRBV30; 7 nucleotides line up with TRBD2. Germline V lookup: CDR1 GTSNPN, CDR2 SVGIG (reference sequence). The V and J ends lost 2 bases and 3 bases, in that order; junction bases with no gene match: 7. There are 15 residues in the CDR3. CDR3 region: CAWSTELAHYNEQFF. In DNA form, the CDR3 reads TGTGCCTGGAGTACCGAACTAGCGCACTACAATGAGCAGTTCTTC.

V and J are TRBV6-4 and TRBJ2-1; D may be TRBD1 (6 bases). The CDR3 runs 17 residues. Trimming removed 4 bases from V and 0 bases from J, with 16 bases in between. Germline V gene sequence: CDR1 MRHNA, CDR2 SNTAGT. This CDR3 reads CASSVGTHFSSYNEQFF. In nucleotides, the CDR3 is TGTGCCAGCAGTGTGGGGACACACTTTAGCTCCTACAATGAGCAGTTCTTC.

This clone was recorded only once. Written as DNA, the CDR3 is TGTGCCAGTAGTCCCCGACGGCGGCGCGGCACAGATACGCAGTATTTT. Protein: CASSPRRRRGTDTQYF. J is TRBJ2-3 and V is TRBV19; D uncertain. This CDR3 has 16 residues. Trimming cost V 5 bases and J 1 base, with 16 bases left between them. The germline gives CDR1 LNHDA, CDR2 SQIVND (reference sequence).

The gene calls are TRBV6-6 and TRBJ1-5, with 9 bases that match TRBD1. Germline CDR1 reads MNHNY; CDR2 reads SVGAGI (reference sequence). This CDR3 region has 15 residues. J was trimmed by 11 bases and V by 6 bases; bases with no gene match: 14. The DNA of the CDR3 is TGTGCCAGCAGAGGCCCGGGACAGGGTACATTGACCCAGCATTTT. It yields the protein CASRGPGQGTLTQHF.

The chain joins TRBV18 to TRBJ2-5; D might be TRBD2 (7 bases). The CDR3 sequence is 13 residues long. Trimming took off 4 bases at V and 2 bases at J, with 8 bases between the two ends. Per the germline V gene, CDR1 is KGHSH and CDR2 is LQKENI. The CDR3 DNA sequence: TGTGCCAGCTCACAGGGGGGGCAAGAGACCCAGTACTTC. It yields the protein CASSQGGQETQYF.

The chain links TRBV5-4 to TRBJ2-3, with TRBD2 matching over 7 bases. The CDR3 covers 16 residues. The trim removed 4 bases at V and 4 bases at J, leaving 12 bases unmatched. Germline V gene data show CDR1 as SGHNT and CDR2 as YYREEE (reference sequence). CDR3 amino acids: CASSRPVGGVPDTQYF. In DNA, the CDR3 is TGTGCCAGCAGCCGTCCGGTGGGAGGGGTCCCAGATACGCAGTATTTT.

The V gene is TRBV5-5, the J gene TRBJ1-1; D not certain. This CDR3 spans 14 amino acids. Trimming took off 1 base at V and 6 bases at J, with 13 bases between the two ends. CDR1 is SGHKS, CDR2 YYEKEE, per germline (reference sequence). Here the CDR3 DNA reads TGTGCCAGCAGCTTGAGGCCAAGCGATCCTGAAGCTTTCTTT. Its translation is CASSLRPSDPEAFF.

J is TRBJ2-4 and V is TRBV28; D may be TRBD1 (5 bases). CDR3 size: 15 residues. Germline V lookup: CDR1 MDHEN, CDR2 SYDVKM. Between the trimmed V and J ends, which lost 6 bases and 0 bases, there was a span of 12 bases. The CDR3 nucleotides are TGTGCCAGCAGAGGGGTCAGACTAGCCAAAAACATTCAGTACTTC. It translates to CASRGVRLAKNIQYF.

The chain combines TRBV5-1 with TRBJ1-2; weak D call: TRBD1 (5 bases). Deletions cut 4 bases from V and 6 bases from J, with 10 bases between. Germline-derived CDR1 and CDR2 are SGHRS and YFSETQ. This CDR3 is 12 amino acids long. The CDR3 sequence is CASSGLRDGYTF. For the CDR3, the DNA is TGCGCCAGCAGCGGCCTCAGGGATGGCTACACCTTC.

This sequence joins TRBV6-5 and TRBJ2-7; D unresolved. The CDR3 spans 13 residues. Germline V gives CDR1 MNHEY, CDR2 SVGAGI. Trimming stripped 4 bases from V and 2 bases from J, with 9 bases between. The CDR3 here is CASSWSYAYEQYF. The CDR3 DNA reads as TGTGCCAGCAGTTGGAGCTACGCCTACGAGCAGTACTTC.